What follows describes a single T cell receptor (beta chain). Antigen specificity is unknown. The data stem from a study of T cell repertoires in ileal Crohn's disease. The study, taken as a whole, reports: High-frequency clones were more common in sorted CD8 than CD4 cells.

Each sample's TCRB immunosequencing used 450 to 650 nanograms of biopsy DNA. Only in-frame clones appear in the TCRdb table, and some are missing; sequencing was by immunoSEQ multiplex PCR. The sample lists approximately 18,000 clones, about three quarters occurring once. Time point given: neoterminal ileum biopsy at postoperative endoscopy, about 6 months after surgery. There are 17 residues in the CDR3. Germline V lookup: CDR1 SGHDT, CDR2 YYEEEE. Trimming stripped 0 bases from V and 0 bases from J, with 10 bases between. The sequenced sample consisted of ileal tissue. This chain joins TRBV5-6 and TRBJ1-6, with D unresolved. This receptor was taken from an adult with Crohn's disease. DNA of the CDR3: TGTGCCAGCAGCTTGGGAGTGCCTAGCTCCTATAATTCACCCCTCCACTTT. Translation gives CASSLGVPSSYNSPLHF.